Listed here are 14 T cell receptor beta chains from one sample, sequenced in a study of blood T cells in healthy people across ages. A second about 7 to 11 cycle PCR used barcoded and J-beta primers. TCRdb reprocessed the 5' RACE reads with MiXCR, giving one entry per CDR3 protein. Counted here are about a million distinct CDR3 sequences, roughly two fifths occurring once; the ten biggest clones make up 13%. Sequenced: blood. All receptors derive from a man in his late teens or twenties in good health.

This clonotype was seen more than once but under ten times. The chain joins TRBV5-1 to TRBJ1-2; D perhaps matches TRBD1 (5 bases). Germline V gene lookup returns CDR1 SGHRS and CDR2 YFSETQ. Between the trimmed V and J ends, which lost 1 base and 2 bases, there was a span of 12 bases. The CDR3 sequence is 15 residues long. CDR3 amino acids: CASSLIGGDNYGYTF. DNA of the CDR3: TGCGCCAGCAGCTTGATTGGAGGGGACAACTATGGCTACACCTTC. The whole variable domain, remainder taken from reference TRBV5-1 and TRBJ1-2, is KAGVTQTPRYLIKTRGQQVTLSCSPISGHRSVSWYQQTPGQGLQFLFEYFSETQRNKGNFPGRFSGRQFSNSRSEMNVSTLELGDSALYLCASSLIGGDNYGYTFGSGTRLTVV.

This chain joins TRBV4-1 and TRBJ2-3, with TRBD2 identical over 8 bases. V dropped 1 base and J dropped 2; count of bases not matched to a gene: 8. In germline, CDR1 is MGHRA, CDR2 YSYEKL. CDR3 size: 17 residues. This CDR3 is CASSQGLAGYLTDTQYF. The CDR3 nucleotides are TGCGCCAGCAGCCAAGGTCTAGCGGGTTACCTCACAGATACGCAGTATTTT.

This clonotype was found once. The chain joins TRBV20-1 to TRBJ2-2, with a tentative D call TRBD2 (6 bases). V was pared by 6 bases and J by 4 bases, with 12 bases between. This CDR3 region has 13 residues. Germline V lookup: CDR1 DFQATT, CDR2 SNEGSKA (reference sequence). The CDR3: CSARIGGTGELFF. The CDR3 nucleotides are TGCAGTGCGCGCATCGGGGGCACCGGGGAGCTGTTTTTT.

This clonotype was detected ten times or more. The chain carries TRBV7-9 and TRBJ2-1; perhaps TRBD2 as D (7 bases). The CDR3 extends over 16 amino acids. Trimming left V 1 base short and J 4 bases short, with 14 bases between. Germline V CDR1 and CDR2: SEHNR, FQNEAQ (reference sequence). The CDR3 region is CASSLVFGGPYNEQFF. The CDR3 DNA reads TGTGCCAGCAGCTTAGTATTCGGGGGGCCTTACAATGAGCAGTTCTTC. Complete variable domain (other parts from reference TRBV7-9 and TRBJ2-1): DTGVSQNPRHKITKRGQNVTFRCDPISEHNRLYWYRQTLGQGPEFLTYFQNEAQLEKSRLLSDRFSAERPKGSFSTLEIQRTEQGDSAMYLCASSLVFGGPYNEQFFGPGTRLTVL.

The rearrangement links TRBV20-1 to TRBJ1-2; D unclear. The CDR3 totals 13 residues. Per germline, CDR1 DFQATT and CDR2 SNEGSKA (reference sequence). Trimming shortened V by 0 bases and J by 6 bases, and 11 bases separated the two germline ends. CDR3 nucleotides: TGCAGTGCTAGAGATCAGGCCGGCGATGGCTACACCTTC. This encodes CSARDQAGDGYTF.

This clonotype turned up a few times. The V and J genes are TRBV2 and TRBJ2-1; D is unresolved. Germline V lookup: CDR1 SNHLY, CDR2 FYNNEI. The CDR3 covers 12 residues. Trimming took off 6 bases at V and 4 bases at J, with 7 bases between the two ends. In DNA form, the CDR3 reads TGTGCCAGCAGGGCAGATTACAATGAGCAGTTCTTC. Translation gives CASRADYNEQFF.

CDR3 residues: CASSFRTPSTEAFF. Written as DNA, the CDR3 is TGTGCCAGCAGCTTCCGGACACCGAGCACTGAAGCTTTCTTT. The chain carries TRBV7-9 and TRBJ1-1; tentative D call: TRBD1 (5 bases). This CDR3 has 14 residues. CDR1 and CDR2 from the germline V gene are SEHNR and FQNEAQ (reference sequence). Trimming pared 3 bases from V and 4 bases from J, leaving 12 bases between.

The J gene is TRBJ2-5, the V gene TRBV12-3 or TRBV12-4; 11 nucleotides match TRBD1. V shed 4 bases, J shed 3 bases, and the junction held 4 bases outside the gene matches. This CDR3 is 15 amino acids long. CDR3 amino acids: CASSSPGQGEETQYF. The CDR3 DNA sequence: TGTGCCAGCAGTTCCCCGGGACAGGGGGAAGAGACCCAGTACTTC.

The CDR3 DNA follows: TGCAGTGCTGCCCCACTGGGTGAGCAGTACTTC. Translated: CSAAPLGEQYF. The chain carries TRBV20-1 and TRBJ2-5; D gene unclear. CDR1 DFQATT and CDR2 SNEGSKA come from the germline V gene (reference sequence). CDR3 size: 11 residues. The V end was cut by 5 bases, the J end by 11 bases, with 15 bases between.

The V and J genes are TRBV7-9 and TRBJ2-7, with no clear D. Per the germline V gene, CDR1 is SEHNR and CDR2 is FQNEAQ (reference sequence). The CDR3 is made up of 12 amino acids. Trimming shortened V by 5 bases and J by 4 bases, and 9 bases separated the two germline ends. The CDR3 loop is CASSRVPYEQYF. CDR3 DNA sequence: TGTGCCAGCAGCCGCGTGCCGTACGAGCAGTACTTC.

This clonotype was detected only a few times. The chain carries TRBV21-1 and TRBJ2-1; the DNA was not used to check the table's D call, TRBD1. TRBV21-1 corresponds to a pseudogene. This CDR3 region has 15 residues. CDR3 sequence (DNA): TGTGCCAGCAGCCAAAGGTTACCGGGGTTTAGTGAGCAGTTCTTC. This gives the protein CASSQRLPGFSEQFF.

This clonotype was recorded a few times. The rearrangement joins TRBV7-9 to TRBJ2-1; 8 bases fit TRBD1. The ends lost 4 bases at V and 7 bases at J; junction bases unmatched: 12. Germline CDR1 is SEHNR and CDR2 is FQNEAQ (reference sequence). This CDR3 has 16 residues. The CDR3 is CASSSYRGIGLNEQFF. The DNA for the CDR3 is TGTGCCAGCAGCTCATACAGGGGGATTGGCCTAAATGAGCAGTTCTTC.

This clonotype was observed a single time. V gene TRBV20-1 combines with J gene TRBJ2-6, with 7 positions matching TRBD2. CDR1 and CDR2 from the germline V gene are DFQATT and SNEGSKA (reference sequence). The CDR3 totals 16 residues. V was pared by 5 bases and J by 2 bases, with 9 bases of the junction left unmatched. CDR3 DNA: TGCAGTGCTCCTTCGGGAGGACAAACTGGGGCCAACGTCCTGACTTTC. It yields the protein CSAPSGGQTGANVLTF.

This clonotype has only a few counts. The V call is TRBV5-1, the J call TRBJ2-1; D perhaps matches TRBD2 (6 bases). The CDR3 length is 14 residues. The V gene's germline CDR1 is SGHRS and CDR2 YFSETQ. V was clipped by 1 base and J by 5 bases, with 10 bases between them. The CDR3 region has the DNA TGCGCCAGCAGCTTGAGCGGGTCCAACAATGAGCAGTTCTTC. Translating it yields CASSLSGSNNEQFF.